Each of the 31 T cell receptor beta chains below was sequenced from the same sample in a study of blood T cells in healthy people across ages. Then a second PCR, running about 6 to 12 cycles, was carried out with a sample-barcoded 5' primer and a J-beta primer mix. TCRdb reprocessed the 5' RACE reads with MiXCR, giving one entry per CDR3 protein. Of fewer than 800,000 distinct CDR3 sequences in the sample, roughly 50% were seen once. Input material: blood. These receptors originate from a woman aged 60-75 years in good health.

The chain employs TRBV7-9 and TRBJ2-4; D perhaps matches TRBD1 (6 bases). This CDR3 has 14 amino acids. V was cut by 8 bases and J by 2 bases, with 13 bases left in between. Germline V gene data show CDR1 as SEHNR and CDR2 as FQNEAQ (reference sequence). The CDR3 spells CASLARDTKNIQYF. Here the CDR3 DNA reads TGTGCCAGCCTAGCCAGGGACACCAAAAACATTCAGTACTTC.

This clonotype has just a few counts. V gene TRBV6-6 combines with J gene TRBJ1-4; TRBD1 might be the D (6 bases). Trimming took 3 bases from V and 8 from J, leaving 13 bases between them. CDR1 is MNHNY, CDR2 SVGAGI, per germline (reference sequence). The CDR3 runs 14 residues. DNA of the CDR3: TGTGCCAGCAGTTATCAACAGGGTTTCGAAAAACTGTTTTTT. This gives the protein CASSYQQGFEKLFF.

The CDR3 reads CASSSVGFRALNEQFF. CDR3 coding DNA: TGTGCCAGCAGTTCCGTCGGGTTTAGGGCCCTCAATGAGCAGTTCTTC. The chain uses TRBV28 and TRBJ2-1; no definite D call. The length of the CDR3 is 16 residues. Trimming shortened V by 4 bases and J by 6 bases, and 19 bases separated the two germline ends. The germline gives CDR1 MDHEN, CDR2 SYDVKM.

This clonotype was seen more than once but under ten times. V is TRBV15 and J is TRBJ2-1, with 9 positions matching TRBD2. The CDR3 runs to 14 residues. V lost 7 bases, J lost 2 bases, and 3 bases stayed unmatched. Germline loops: CDR1 LNHNV, CDR2 YYDKDF (reference sequence). The CDR3 coding sequence is TGTGCCACCATGGCTAGCGGGACCTACAATGAGCAGTTCTTC. This gives the protein CATMASGTYNEQFF.

A few counts support this clonotype. The J gene is TRBJ1-5, the V gene TRBV29-1; D call uncertain. In germline, CDR1 is SQVTM, CDR2 ANQGSEA. Trimming left V 4 bases short and J 0 bases short, with 10 bases between. The CDR3 runs 14 residues. CDR3 sequence reads: CSVGSGSSNQPQHF. CDR3 bases: TGCAGCGTTGGTTCTGGGTCTAGCAATCAGCCCCAGCATTTT.

The genes are TRBV6-1 and TRBJ2-7, with 10 nucleotides matching TRBD1. Unmatched junction bases numbered 11, after V lost 10 bases and J lost 2 bases. Germline V CDR1 and CDR2: MNHNS, SASEGT. This CDR3 contains 15 residues. The CDR3 coding sequence is TGTGCCACCTACACCAAGGACAGGGGGACCTACGAGCAGTACTTC. Translating it yields CATYTKDRGTYEQYF.

This chain uses TRBV3-1 with TRBJ2-7, with D possibly matching TRBD2 (6 bases). Trimming removed 4 bases at V and 7 bases at J, with 17 bases between. This CDR3 contains 14 residues. Germline loops: CDR1 LGHDT, CDR2 YNNKEL (reference sequence). CDR3 bases: TGTGCCAGCAGCCTCGGGACTTCCAACAATGAGCAGTACTTC. Protein product: CASSLGTSNNEQYF.

This clonotype has a count of ten or more. The CDR3 loop reads CASSSLGMSTEAFF. As DNA, the CDR3 is TGTGCCAGCAGCTCCCTTGGGATGAGCACTGAAGCTTTCTTT. The chain combines TRBV5-4 with TRBJ1-1; D is undetermined. Germline CDR1 reads SGHNT; CDR2 reads YYREEE (reference sequence). With 3 bases removed from V and 4 bases from J, the gap between germline ends came to 13 bases. The CDR3 runs to 14 residues.

This sequence joins TRBV29-1 and TRBJ2-6; no definite D call. This CDR3 has 13 amino acids. Per germline, CDR1 SQVTM and CDR2 ANQGSEA. Trimming took off 7 bases at V and 0 bases at J, with 7 bases between the two ends. CDR3 bases: TGCAGCGCCCAGACCTCTGGGGCCAACGTCCTGACTTTC. Translating gives CSAQTSGANVLTF.

This clonotype was observed many times. The chain carries TRBV5-1 and TRBJ1-1; D might be TRBD1 (5 bases). The V gene's germline CDR1 is SGHRS and CDR2 YFSETQ. This CDR3 region has 12 residues. V lost 0 bases, J lost 5 bases, and 5 bases lay in between. Here the CDR3 DNA reads TGCGCCAGCAGCTTGGACAGGACTGAAGCTTTCTTT. Amino acids: CASSLDRTEAFF.

This rearrangement joins TRBV7-2 to TRBJ2-2; possible D gene TRBD2, 5 bases. The V gene's germline CDR1 is SGHTA and CDR2 FQGNSA. There are 13 residues in the CDR3. V lost 6 bases to trimming and J lost 4 bases, with 9 bases between them. CDR3: CASRGSPTGELFF. DNA of the CDR3: TGTGCCAGCAGGGGGAGTCCCACCGGGGAGCTGTTTTTT.

In the case of this clonotype: The junction and the germline gene differ at one end; a read error may be behind it. The rearrangement uses TRBV6-5 and TRBJ1-6, with D perhaps TRBD1 (6 bases). Germline assignment: CDR1 MNHEY and CDR2 SVGAGI. The CDR3 has 15 amino acids. This CDR3 reads CASNDRHSYNSPLHF. CDR3 nucleotides: TGTGCCAGCAACGACAGGCACTCCTATAATTCACCTCTCCACTTT.

The V call is TRBV27, the J call TRBJ1-1; D is possibly TRBD1 (6 bases). Trimming took 5 bases from V and 0 from J, leaving 16 bases between them. This CDR3 has 16 amino acids. Germline V gene lookup returns CDR1 MNHEY and CDR2 SMNVEV (reference sequence). The CDR3 sequence is CASSPGPTGLNTEAFF. DNA for the CDR3: TGTGCCAGCAGTCCCGGCCCCACAGGGCTGAACACTGAAGCTTTCTTT.

The V and J genes are TRBV15 and TRBJ2-2; D call uncertain. V lost 1 base and J 3 bases, leaving 21 bases between the germline ends. The length of the CDR3 is 19 residues. In germline, CDR1 is LNHNV, CDR2 YYDKDF (reference sequence). In DNA, the CDR3 is TGTGCCACCAGCAGAGTCGGTAGAATTAGGACGGCCGACACCGGGGAGCTGTTTTTT. Translating gives CATSRVGRIRTADTGELFF.

This clonotype has more than one count but fewer than ten. The rearrangement links TRBV7-8 to TRBJ2-5; D is undetermined. The V gene's germline CDR1 is SGHVS and CDR2 FQNEAQ. CDR3 length: 13 amino acids. V lost 5 bases and J lost 6, with 13 bases in between. The CDR3 coding sequence is TGTGCCAGCAGCCTAACAGTACTTCAGACCCAGTACTTC. Its translation is CASSLTVLQTQYF.

This chain joins TRBV7-8 and TRBJ2-7; D is ambiguous. The CDR3 is 13 amino acids. From germline, CDR1 is SGHVS and CDR2 FQNEAQ. V was cut by 1 base and J by 5 bases, with 9 bases left in between. The CDR3 coding sequence is TGTGCCAGCAGCTTAGACAACCCGGACGAGCAGTACTTC. It yields the protein CASSLDNPDEQYF.

The rearrangement uses TRBV10-3 and TRBJ2-3, with 9 bases fitting TRBD2. After removal of 4 bases from V and 1 base from J, the junction contained 9 bases not matched to a gene. The CDR3 sequence is 17 residues long. Germline V gene data show CDR1 as ENHRY and CDR2 as SYGVKD. For the CDR3, the DNA is TGTGCCATCAGTGCACAACAAGCGGGAGGAGGCACAGATACGCAGTATTTT. Its translation: CAISAQQAGGGTDTQYF.

The chain links TRBV9 to TRBJ2-5, with D possibly matching TRBD2 (6 bases). V gave up 4 bases and J gave up 5 bases, with 12 bases separating them. Germline CDR1 reads SGDLS; CDR2 reads YYNGEE. The CDR3 spans 13 residues. The CDR3 sequence: CASSFDSGETQYF. The CDR3 DNA sequence: TGTGCCAGCAGCTTCGACAGCGGGGAGACCCAGTACTTC. Full variable domain (rest looked up from reference TRBV9 and TRBJ2-5): DSGVTQTPKHLITATGQRVTLRCSPRSGDLSVYWYQQSLDQGLQFLIQYYNGEERAKGNILERFSAQQFPDLHSELNLSSLELGDSALYFCASSFDSGETQYFGPGTRLLVL.

This rearrangement joins TRBV20-1 to TRBJ2-1; 8 bases match TRBD1. Germline V CDR1 and CDR2: DFQATT, SNEGSKA (reference sequence). Trimming cost V 6 bases and J 4 bases; bases outside gene matches: 8. The CDR3 extends over 14 amino acids. CDR3 residues: CSAPGTGRYNEQFF. The CDR3 nucleotides are TGCAGTGCCCCCGGGACAGGCCGATACAATGAGCAGTTCTTC.

This clonotype appeared a few times. This sequence joins TRBV11-1 and TRBJ2-1, with 8 bases that match TRBD2. Germline trimming cut 4 bases from V and 1 base from J; bases unmatched to any gene: 3. Germline V gene sequence: CDR1 SGHAT, CDR2 FQDESV (reference sequence). This CDR3 spans 15 amino acids. The CDR3 DNA follows: TGTGCCAGCAGCTCGGGACTAGTGTCCTACAATGAGCAGTTCTTC. The encoded protein is CASSSGLVSYNEQFF.

The CDR3 nucleotides are TGTGCCAGCAGTTTATCCGTAGGGGGGACCTACGAGCAGTACTTC. Translated: CASSLSVGGTYEQYF. This chain uses TRBV27 with TRBJ2-7; D is perhaps TRBD1 or TRBD2 (6 bases each). Trimming took 0 bases from V and 2 from J, leaving 11 bases between them. CDR3 length: 15 amino acids. Germline CDR1 is MNHEY and CDR2 is SMNVEV (reference sequence).

The chain uses TRBV25-1 and TRBJ2-1; no clear D. The CDR3 spans 19 residues. The V end was cut by 7 bases, the J end by 9 bases, with 34 bases between. CDR1 is MGHDK, CDR2 SYGVNS, per germline. The CDR3 DNA is TGTGCCAGCAAATCTAGTCGTATACCTAGAGCCCGAGCGTTTGGTGAGCAGTTCTTC. This codes for CASKSSRIPRARAFGEQFF.

Regarding this clonotype: This CDR3 is missing its conserved last phenylalanine or tryptophan, likely due to a read error. The chain uses TRBV5-5 and TRBJ2-7; 9 bases map to TRBD2. Per the germline V gene, CDR1 is SGHKS and CDR2 is YYEKEE (reference sequence). The J segment lost 7 bases and the V segment lost 0 bases, leaving 14 bases of the junction unmatched. There are 17 residues in the CDR3. CDR3 bases: TGTGCCAGCAGCTTGGAGGGGGCTAGCGGGGCTTTAAGAGAGCAGTACCTC. It specifies CASSLEGASGALREQYL.

The chain carries TRBV20-1 and TRBJ2-5, with 8 bases lining up with TRBD2. CDR1 and CDR2 from the germline V gene are DFQATT and SNEGSKA (reference sequence). Trimming took 0 bases from V and 3 from J; bases not matched to a gene: 9. CDR3 length: 16 residues. The CDR3 protein is CSAREIRAGAEETQYF. Here the CDR3 DNA reads TGCAGTGCTAGAGAGATACGAGCGGGAGCTGAAGAGACCCAGTACTTC.

The rearrangement joins TRBV10-2 to TRBJ1-2, with unresolved D. Germline V gene sequence: CDR1 WSHSY, CDR2 SAAADI. The CDR3 spans 13 residues. Trimming left V 2 bases short and J 4 bases short, with 8 bases between. The CDR3 sequence is CASSERSGYGYTF. The CDR3 DNA reads TGCGCCAGCAGTGAGCGGAGTGGCTATGGCTACACCTTC.

With respect to this clonotype: Possible read error: a much larger clone is one base away. The chain employs TRBV7-2 and TRBJ1-4; maybe TRBD1 (5 bases). This CDR3 is 15 amino acids long. CDR1 SGHTA and CDR2 FQGNSA come from the germline V gene. In DNA form, the CDR3 reads TGTGCCGGCAGCTTAGGGACGGCTGCTGGTGAAAAACTGTTTTTT. This sequence encodes CAGSLGTAAGEKLFF.

The gene calls are TRBV20-1 and TRBJ2-5; D is unresolved. Matching the DNA end better, TRBJ2-7 makes the J call doubtful. This CDR3 is 15 amino acids long. Germline V lookup: CDR1 DFQATT, CDR2 SNEGSKA (reference sequence). In DNA, the CDR3 is TGCAGTGCTAGGGGGTTCGGGCTCTGGTCCTACGAGCAGTACTTC. Amino acids: CSARGFGLWSYEQYF.

The V gene is TRBV4-3, the J gene TRBJ2-7, with 8 bases identical to TRBD2. The germline V gene encodes CDR1 LGHNA and CDR2 YSLEER. CDR3 length equals 16 residues. V lost 0 bases to trimming and J lost 1 base; unmatched junction nucleotides: 5. As DNA, the CDR3 is TGCGCCAGCAGCCAAGACCCTACGGGAGGGTCCTACGAGCAGTACTTC. Residues: CASSQDPTGGSYEQYF.

This rearrangement joins TRBV20-1 to TRBJ2-7; perhaps D is TRBD1 or TRBD2 (5 bases each). The ends were cut back, 6 bases at V and 0 bases at J, with 15 bases in the middle. In germline, CDR1 is DFQATT, CDR2 SNEGSKA (reference sequence). The CDR3 loop spans 14 amino acids. CDR3 sequence reads: CSAPRDGNSYEQYF. In nucleotides, the CDR3 is TGCAGTGCGCCTCGGGACGGCAACTCCTACGAGCAGTACTTC.

This clonotype came up a few times. The V and J genes are TRBV6-2 or TRBV6-3 and TRBJ2-5; 7 nucleotides match TRBD2. This CDR3 region has 15 residues. Trimming at V came to 6 bases and at J to 5 bases, leaving 12 bases not matched to a gene. The germline CDR1 and CDR2 sequences are MNHEY and SVGEGT. The CDR3 loop reads CASSHGAGVVETQYF. The CDR3 nucleotides read TGTGCCAGCAGCCACGGGGCGGGAGTCGTCGAGACCCAGTACTTC.

The chain joins TRBV7-2 to TRBJ2-5; D assignment may be TRBD1 or TRBD2 (6 bases each). The length of the CDR3 is 13 residues. The V and J ends lost 2 bases and 7 bases respectively, with 11 bases between them. CDR1 and CDR2 from the germline V gene are SGHTA and FQGNSA. CDR3 bases: TGTGCCAGCAGCTTAAACGAGGGGGGGACCCAGTACTTC. This codes for CASSLNEGGTQYF.